The source of this TCR beta chain is a study of CD8+ T cells in alopecia areata. Per the germline V gene, CDR1 is WNHNN and CDR2 is SYGVQD (reference sequence). With 8 bases removed from V and 0 bases from J, the gap between germline ends came to 14 bases. The length of the CDR3 is 14 residues. Extraction and reverse transcription of RNA yielded cDNA as the sequencing template. Data came from immunoSEQ multiplex PCR; TCRdb stores just in-frame clones and leaves some out. The sample lists roughly 250,000 clones; 67% were seen once. Peripheral blood, together with lesional scalp punch biopsies, was collected from alopecia areata patients. The researchers isolated CD4+ and CD8+ T cells from PBMCs by sorting.

The sequence was obtained from a human donor with alopecia areata. This specimen was CD4+ T cells sorted from blood, taken at week 0. J is TRBJ2-7 and V is TRBV10-1, with D perhaps being TRBD1 or TRBD2 (5 bases each). CDR3 in amino acids: CASADGAASYEQYF. The CDR3 DNA reads TGCGCCAGCGCGGACGGGGCAGCCTCCTACGAGCAGTACTTC.